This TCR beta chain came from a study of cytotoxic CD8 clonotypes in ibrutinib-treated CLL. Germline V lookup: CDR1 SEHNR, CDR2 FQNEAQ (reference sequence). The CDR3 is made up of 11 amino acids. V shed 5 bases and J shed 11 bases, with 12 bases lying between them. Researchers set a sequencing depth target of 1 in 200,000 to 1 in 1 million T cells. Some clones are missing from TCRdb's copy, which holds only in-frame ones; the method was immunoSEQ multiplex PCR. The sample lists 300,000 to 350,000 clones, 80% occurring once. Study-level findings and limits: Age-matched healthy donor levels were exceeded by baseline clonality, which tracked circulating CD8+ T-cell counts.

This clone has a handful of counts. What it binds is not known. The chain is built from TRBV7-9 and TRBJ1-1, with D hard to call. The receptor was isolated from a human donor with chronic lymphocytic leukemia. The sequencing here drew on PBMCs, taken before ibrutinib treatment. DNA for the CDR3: TGTGCCAGCAGCCCCTTGGCGGAGGCTTTCTTT. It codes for CASSPLAEAFF. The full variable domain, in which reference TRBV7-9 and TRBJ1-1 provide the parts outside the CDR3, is DTGVSQNPRHKITKRGQNVTFRCDPISEHNRLYWYRQTLGQGPEFLTYFQNEAQLEKSRLLSDRFSAERPKGSFSTLEIQRTEQGDSAMYLCASSPLAEAFFGQGTRLTVV.